This is a list of T cell receptor beta chains from one sample in a study of T-cell memory formation after mild COVID-19. TCRdb re-derived calls from the 5' RACE reads in MiXCR, one entry per CDR3 protein. Counted here are a few hundred thousand distinct CDR3 sequences, around a sixth occurring once; the ten biggest clones make up 20% to 25%. The sample was PBMCs or a T cell subset sorted from them (not recorded which). These receptors were collected from a man in his late teens or twenties who had mild COVID-19 (a few samples of this study predate the infection). Cell type and time point are not known. Each CDR3 is given with its conserved first and last residue. Fields, in order: D gene, clone size, J gene, V gene, CDR3 protein, CDR3 DNA. D genes are given only for firm matches. Where a row states a size, it is once, few, many or the class of an expanded clone; other rows omit it.

d_call: .
clone_size: .
j_call: TRBJ1-2
v_call: TRBV15
cdr3_aa: CATDRSRGYTF
cdr3_nt: TGTGCCACCGACAGGTCTCGCGGCTACACCTTC

d_call: TRBD2
clone_size: .
j_call: TRBJ2-3
v_call: TRBV20-1
cdr3_aa: CSARPASGGSPDTQYF
cdr3_nt: TGCAGTGCTAGACCGGCTAGCGGGGGCTCGCCAGATACGCAGTATTTT

d_call: .
clone_size: few
j_call: TRBJ2-1
v_call: TRBV7-9
cdr3_aa: CASSFRENNEQFF
cdr3_nt: TGTGCCAGCAGCTTCCGGGAGAACAATGAGCAGTTCTTC

d_call: TRBD2
clone_size: .
j_call: TRBJ2-7
v_call: TRBV12-3/TRBV12-4
cdr3_aa: CASSFHGGAVGEQYF
cdr3_nt: TGTGCCAGCAGTTTCCACGGGGGGGCAGTAGGAGAGCAGTACTTC

d_call: .
clone_size: few
j_call: TRBJ2-5
v_call: TRBV7-9
cdr3_aa: CASSPTSHNEETQYF
cdr3_nt: TGTGCCAGCAGCCCTACGTCCCACAACGAAGAGACCCAGTACTTC

d_call: .
clone_size: few
j_call: TRBJ2-3
v_call: TRBV5-4
cdr3_aa: CASSFGQTTDTQYF
cdr3_nt: TGTGCCAGCAGCTTCGGGCAGACTACAGATACGCAGTATTTT

d_call: .
clone_size: .
j_call: TRBJ2-6
v_call: TRBV5-7
cdr3_aa: CASRLNRVSGANVLTF
cdr3_nt: TGTGCCAGCAGACTAAACAGAGTATCTGGGGCCAACGTCCTGACTTTC

d_call: TRBD1
clone_size: .
j_call: TRBJ2-7
v_call: TRBV10-3
cdr3_aa: CAISGDGTANYEQYF
cdr3_nt: TGTGCCATCAGTGGCGATGGGACAGCCAACTACGAGCAGTACTTC

d_call: .
clone_size: many
j_call: TRBJ1-3
v_call: TRBV5-1
cdr3_aa: CASSLEGLAGNTIYF
cdr3_nt: TGCGCCAGCAGCTTGGAGGGCTTGGCTGGAAACACCATATATTTT

d_call: .
clone_size: .
j_call: TRBJ2-1
v_call: TRBV9
cdr3_aa: CASSPLGDSSYNEQFF
cdr3_nt: TGTGCCAGCAGCCCTCTTGGGGATAGCTCCTACAATGAGCAGTTCTTC

d_call: .
clone_size: few
j_call: TRBJ2-5
v_call: TRBV5-4
cdr3_aa: CASSLPGVKETQYF
cdr3_nt: TGTGCCAGCAGCTTGCCGGGGGTAAAAGAGACCCAGTACTTC

d_call: TRBD2
clone_size: .
j_call: TRBJ2-1
v_call: TRBV6-2/TRBV6-3
cdr3_aa: CASNPGRDEQFF
cdr3_nt: TGTGCCAGCAACCCGGGGAGGGATGAGCAGTTCTTC

d_call: .
clone_size: .
j_call: TRBJ2-5
v_call: TRBV7-9
cdr3_aa: CASSPKTRIQETQYF
cdr3_nt: TGTGCCAGCAGCCCTAAGACCCGGATTCAAGAGACCCAGTACTTC

d_call: .
clone_size: few
j_call: TRBJ1-1
v_call: TRBV12-3/TRBV12-4
cdr3_aa: CASSFRGYTEAFF
cdr3_nt: TGTGCCAGCAGTTTCCGAGGCTACACTGAAGCTTTCTTT

d_call: .
clone_size: few
j_call: TRBJ1-4
v_call: TRBV28
cdr3_aa: CASSFNRDNEKLFF
cdr3_nt: TGTGCCAGCAGTTTTAACAGGGATAATGAAAAACTGTTTTTT

d_call: .
clone_size: .
j_call: TRBJ1-5
v_call: TRBV15
cdr3_aa: CATSRARDQPQHF
cdr3_nt: TGTGCCACCAGCAGAGCAAGGGATCAGCCCCAGCATTTT

d_call: .
clone_size: few
j_call: TRBJ2-1
v_call: TRBV6-5
cdr3_aa: CASSFGVVNEQFF
cdr3_nt: TGTGCCAGCAGTTTCGGGGTTGTTAATGAGCAGTTCTTC

d_call: .
clone_size: .
j_call: TRBJ2-7
v_call: TRBV7-3
cdr3_aa: CASSYYRANEQYF
cdr3_nt: TGTGCCAGCAGCTATTACCGAGCGAACGAGCAGTACTTC

d_call: TRBD1
clone_size: .
j_call: TRBJ1-6
v_call: TRBV12-3/TRBV12-4
cdr3_aa: CASTSFAGTGRSPLHF
cdr3_nt: TGTGCCAGCACCTCTTTTGCCGGGACAGGGCGATCACCCCTCCACTTT

d_call: .
clone_size: .
j_call: TRBJ1-2
v_call: TRBV5-1
cdr3_aa: CASSSDVSYTF
cdr3_nt: TGCGCCAGCAGTTCCGACGTCTCCTACACCTTC

d_call: .
clone_size: few
j_call: TRBJ2-5
v_call: TRBV12-3/TRBV12-4
cdr3_aa: CAITLGSGKETQYF
cdr3_nt: TGTGCCATCACCCTGGGGAGTGGAAAAGAGACCCAGTACTTC

d_call: .
clone_size: few
j_call: TRBJ2-3
v_call: TRBV7-9
cdr3_aa: CASTKGGSSGDTQYF
cdr3_nt: TGTGCCAGCACTAAGGGGGGGTCTAGCGGCGATACGCAGTATTTT

d_call: .
clone_size: few
j_call: TRBJ1-1
v_call: TRBV19
cdr3_aa: CASSIRAGGTEAFF
cdr3_nt: TGTGCCAGTAGTATTAGGGCAGGAGGGACTGAAGCTTTCTTT

d_call: TRBD1
clone_size: few
j_call: TRBJ2-5
v_call: TRBV15
cdr3_aa: CATSKRTGTETQYF
cdr3_nt: TGTGCCACCAGCAAGCGGACAGGGACAGAGACCCAGTACTTC

d_call: TRBD1
clone_size: few
j_call: TRBJ1-4
v_call: TRBV29-1
cdr3_aa: CSVEGETGRGEKLFF
cdr3_nt: TGCAGCGTTGAAGGAGAGACAGGGCGTGGAGAAAAACTGTTTTTT

d_call: .
clone_size: few
j_call: TRBJ1-4
v_call: TRBV4-3
cdr3_aa: CASSPANDEKLFF
cdr3_nt: TGCGCCAGCAGCCCCGCAAACGATGAAAAACTGTTTTTT

d_call: TRBD1
clone_size: few
j_call: TRBJ1-2
v_call: TRBV20-1
cdr3_aa: CSAAVGTGVLGYGYTF
cdr3_nt: TGCAGTGCCGCAGTCGGGACAGGAGTTTTGGGCTATGGCTACACCTTC

d_call: .
clone_size: .
j_call: TRBJ2-2
v_call: TRBV5-6
cdr3_aa: CASTWTVRDTGELFF
cdr3_nt: TGTGCCAGCACCTGGACAGTGAGAGACACCGGGGAGCTGTTTTTT

d_call: .
clone_size: .
j_call: TRBJ2-2
v_call: TRBV3-1
cdr3_aa: CASSQGTVTGELFF
cdr3_nt: TGTGCCAGCAGCCAAGGGACGGTGACCGGGGAGCTGTTTTTT

d_call: .
clone_size: many
j_call: TRBJ2-1
v_call: TRBV7-8
cdr3_aa: CASSLVSPNEQFF
cdr3_nt: TGTGCCAGCAGCTTAGTTAGTCCCAATGAGCAGTTCTTC

d_call: TRBD1
clone_size: .
j_call: TRBJ2-1
v_call: TRBV11-2
cdr3_aa: CASSWDRGVYEQFF
cdr3_nt: TGTGCCAGCAGCTGGGACAGGGGGGTCTATGAGCAGTTCTTC

d_call: .
clone_size: few
j_call: TRBJ2-1
v_call: TRBV12-3/TRBV12-4
cdr3_aa: CASSFAPNEQFF
cdr3_nt: TGTGCCAGCAGTTTTGCACCCAATGAGCAGTTCTTC

d_call: .
clone_size: .
j_call: TRBJ1-1
v_call: TRBV7-9
cdr3_aa: CASSSYSAKGTEAFF
cdr3_nt: TGTGCCAGCAGCTCTTACAGTGCCAAGGGCACTGAAGCTTTCTTT

d_call: TRBD1
clone_size: few
j_call: TRBJ1-6
v_call: TRBV9
cdr3_aa: CASSVEGQGGSPLHF
cdr3_nt: TGTGCCAGCAGCGTAGAGGGACAGGGGGGCTCACCCCTCCACTTT

d_call: TRBD2
clone_size: .
j_call: TRBJ2-2
v_call: TRBV4-1
cdr3_aa: CASMALGEGNTGELFF
cdr3_nt: TGCGCCAGCATGGCTTTGGGGGAGGGGAACACCGGGGAGCTGTTTTTT

d_call: .
clone_size: .
j_call: TRBJ2-1
v_call: TRBV19
cdr3_aa: CASSIAGGGEQFF
cdr3_nt: TGTGCCAGTAGTATAGCGGGCGGCGGTGAGCAGTTCTTC

d_call: TRBD2
clone_size: many
j_call: TRBJ2-1
v_call: TRBV5-1
cdr3_aa: CASSLVSGEQFF
cdr3_nt: TGCGCCAGCAGCTTGGTTAGCGGGGAGCAGTTCTTC

d_call: TRBD2
clone_size: .
j_call: TRBJ2-3
v_call: TRBV7-2
cdr3_aa: CASSPSPGLAVDTQYF
cdr3_nt: TGTGCCAGCAGCCCGTCTCCGGGACTAGCGGTAGATACGCAGTATTTT

d_call: .
clone_size: .
j_call: TRBJ2-5
v_call: TRBV4-3
cdr3_aa: CASSQELAQETQYF
cdr3_nt: TGCGCCAGCAGCCAAGAACTAGCACAAGAGACCCAGTACTTC

d_call: .
clone_size: .
j_call: TRBJ2-1
v_call: TRBV5-1
cdr3_aa: CASSFTSPQQEQFF
cdr3_nt: TGCGCCAGCAGCTTTACTAGCCCTCAGCAAGAGCAGTTCTTC

d_call: .
clone_size: .
j_call: TRBJ2-3
v_call: TRBV12-3/TRBV12-4
cdr3_aa: CASSFFRLRADTQYF
cdr3_nt: TGTGCCAGCAGTTTTTTCCGGTTGAGGGCAGATACGCAGTATTTT

d_call: .
clone_size: once
j_call: TRBJ1-3
v_call: TRBV7-2
cdr3_aa: CASTIRWGGGNTIYF
cdr3_nt: TGTGCCAGCACCATTCGGTGGGGAGGGGGAAACACCATATATTTT